The 29 T cell receptor beta chains presented below share a single source sample, sequenced in a study of TIL therapy for anti-PD-1-resistant metastatic lung cancer. Described time point: pre-treatment sample, taken before nivolumab and TIL therapy. The immunoSEQ assay was v3. The table came from immunoSEQ multiplex PCR; TCRdb's copy has only in-frame clones and leaves some out. The table includes about 59,000 clones, about 70% detected once. This sample comprised blood, obtained at baseline. Source of these receptors: a person between 25 and 79 years old with non-small cell lung cancer.

This clone has just a few counts. This sequence joins TRBV19 and TRBJ1-2; no firm D call. V lost 2 bases to trimming and J lost 2 bases, with 6 bases between them. The CDR3 is 13 amino acids. Germline CDR1 is LNHDA and CDR2 is SQIVND (reference sequence). The CDR3 bases are TGTGCCAGTAGTATACAGGCGAACTATGGCTACACCTTC. Residues: CASSIQANYGYTF.

This clone has a single count. The chain joins TRBV5-4 to TRBJ1-2; weak D call: TRBD1 (6 bases). V lost 4 bases, J lost 4 bases, and 14 bases lay in between. The CDR3 is 14 amino acids. Germline CDR1 reads SGHNT; CDR2 reads YYREEE (reference sequence). CDR3 bases: TGTGCCAGCAGCATCAGGGGCTCGGTCTATGGCTACACCTTC. Residues: CASSIRGSVYGYTF.

The count of this clone is one. The chain uses TRBV9 and TRBJ2-7; tentatively, D is TRBD2 (5 bases). Germline V lookup: CDR1 SGDLS, CDR2 YYNGEE. V dropped 4 bases and J dropped 5 bases, with 16 bases sitting between them. The CDR3 has 14 residues. The CDR3 loop is CASSLGLLGHEQYF. The CDR3 DNA reads TGTGCCAGCAGCCTAGGACTCCTTGGACACGAGCAGTACTTC. The full variable domain, in which reference TRBV9 and TRBJ2-7 provide the parts outside the CDR3, is DSGVTQTPKHLITATGQRVTLRCSPRSGDLSVYWYQQSLDQGLQFLIQYYNGEERAKGNILERFSAQQFPDLHSELNLSSLELGDSALYFCASSLGLLGHEQYFGPGTRLTVT.

This sequence joins TRBV6-6 and TRBJ1-3; D ambiguous. Per germline, CDR1 MNHNY and CDR2 SVGAGI (reference sequence). The CDR3 spans 12 residues. The V end lost 4 bases, the J end lost 8 bases, and 9 bases lay between the germline ends. The CDR3 region is CASSLVRDTIYF. In DNA form, the CDR3 reads TGTGCCAGCAGTTTGGTCCGGGACACCATATATTTT.

The genes are TRBV27 and TRBJ2-7; 9 bases map to TRBD1. V gave up 5 bases and J gave up 2 bases; unmatched junction bases: 10. This CDR3 comprises 16 residues. Germline V gene data show CDR1 as MNHEY and CDR2 as SMNVEV (reference sequence). In nucleotides, the CDR3 is TGTGCCAGCAGTCCGGGACAGGGTGGGATGACCTACGAGCAGTACTTC. Amino acid sequence: CASSPGQGGMTYEQYF.

The chain carries TRBV7-2 and TRBJ2-1; a possible D gene is TRBD1 (7 bases). CDR3 length equals 13 residues. V lost 6 bases to trimming and J lost 8 bases, with 14 bases between them. CDR1 SGHTA and CDR2 FQGNSA come from the germline V gene. The CDR3 loop reads CASSRSRGDEQFF. The DNA for the CDR3 is TGTGCCAGCAGTCGGAGCAGGGGGGATGAGCAGTTCTTC.

The chain joins TRBV7-2 to TRBJ2-7, with D uncertain. The V gene's germline CDR1 is SGHTA and CDR2 FQGNSA. This CDR3 contains 15 residues. Trimming took 1 base from V and 0 from J, leaving 10 bases between them. This CDR3 reads CASSLGLPSSYEQYF. The CDR3 bases are TGTGCCAGCAGCTTAGGGCTACCCAGCTCCTACGAGCAGTACTTC.

The chain combines TRBV2 with TRBJ2-5; D call uncertain. V lost 7 bases, J lost 4 bases, and 13 bases lay in between. The CDR3 loop spans 13 amino acids. Germline V gene lookup returns CDR1 SNHLY and CDR2 FYNNEI. CDR3 in amino acids: CASTPGLGETQYF. DNA of the CDR3: TGTGCCAGCACTCCGGGCCTGGGAGAGACCCAGTACTTC. Together with reference TRBV2 and TRBJ2-5, the CDR3 gives the full variable domain: EPEVTQTPSHQVTQMGQEVILRCVPISNHLYFYWYRQILGQKVEFLVSFYNNEISEKSEIFDDQFSVERPDGSNFTLKIRSTKLEDSAMYFCASTPGLGETQYFGPGTRLLVL.

This clone was recorded only once. The rearrangement links TRBV14 to TRBJ2-1; no definite D call. Trimming cost V 2 bases and J 0 bases, with 17 bases left between them. Germline CDR1 and CDR2: SGHDN and FVKESK. This CDR3 spans 18 amino acids. The CDR3 bases are TGTGCCAGCAGCCAATACTTAAGACTTCCGAGCTCCTACAATGAGCAGTTCTTC. Translation: CASSQYLRLPSSYNEQFF.

The gene calls are TRBV19 and TRBJ1-3; D gene ambiguous. The CDR3 has 15 amino acids. Trimming left V 5 bases short and J 2 bases short, with 13 bases between. CDR1 and CDR2 (germline): LNHDA, SQIVND (reference sequence). CDR3 in DNA: TGTGCCAGTAGTTTTATGGCTGCCGCTGGAAACACCATATATTTT. The encoded protein is CASSFMAAAGNTIYF.

The chain recombines TRBV9 with TRBJ1-6; D not certain. The CDR3 has 15 amino acids. The germline V gene has CDR1 SGDLS and CDR2 YYNGEE. Trimming removed 0 bases at V and 6 bases at J, with 10 bases between. The CDR3 nucleotides are TGTGCCAGCAGCGTAGATCTCAGACGTAATTCACCCCTCCACTTT. Translating gives CASSVDLRRNSPLHF.

This clone was seen a few times. The gene calls are TRBV11-1 and TRBJ2-3, with a tentative D call TRBD1 (6 bases). Per germline, CDR1 SGHAT and CDR2 FQDESV (reference sequence). The CDR3 has 13 residues. The V and J ends lost 1 base and 6 bases respectively, with 8 bases between them. The CDR3 loop reads CASSLDRVDTQYF. The DNA of the CDR3 is TGTGCCAGCAGCTTAGACAGGGTTGATACGCAGTATTTT. Full variable domain (rest looked up from reference TRBV11-1 and TRBJ2-3): EAEVAQSPRYKITEKSQAVAFWCDPISGHATLYWYRQILGQGPELLVQFQDESVVDDSQLPKDRFSAERLKGVDSTLKIQPAELGDSAMYLCASSLDRVDTQYFGPGTRLTVL.

The V and J genes are TRBV7-9 and TRBJ2-3; D possibly uses TRBD1 or TRBD2 (5 bases each). Germline V lookup: CDR1 SEHNR, CDR2 FQNEAQ (reference sequence). V gave up 5 bases and J gave up 6 bases, with 18 bases separating them. The CDR3 has 15 residues. The CDR3 nucleotides are TGTGCCAGCAGCCGGGGACCCCTAATTAGCGATACGCAGTATTTT. It is translated as CASSRGPLISDTQYF.

V usage is TRBV5-1 and J usage is TRBJ1-4; D not resolved. The CDR3 loop spans 13 amino acids. Germline V gene sequence: CDR1 SGHRS, CDR2 YFSETQ. The germline V and J ends were trimmed by 1 base and 6 bases, with 7 bases remaining between them. CDR3 bases: TGCGCCAGCAGCTTGCAGACGGATGAAAAACTGTTTTTT. It encodes CASSLQTDEKLFF.

The chain links TRBV28 to TRBJ2-1, with 7 nucleotides matching TRBD1. Germline V gives CDR1 MDHEN, CDR2 SYDVKM. The CDR3 has 14 residues. The trim removed 0 bases at V and 4 bases at J, leaving 0 bases unmatched. CDR3 in amino acids: CASSLWGQYNEQFF. The CDR3 nucleotides read TGTGCCAGCAGTTTATGGGGACAGTACAATGAGCAGTTCTTC.

The chain joins TRBV7-3 to TRBJ2-1; 9 bases are shared with TRBD1. CDR3 length: 14 residues. Germline V gene lookup returns CDR1 SGHTA and CDR2 FQGTGA. V lost 4 bases and J lost 7; bases outside the gene matches: 5. In DNA form, the CDR3 reads TGTGCCAGCAGCTCGACAGGGGGAAGGAATGAGCAGTTCTTC. It codes for CASSSTGGRNEQFF.

The rearrangement uses TRBV11-1 and TRBJ2-7; maybe TRBD1 (6 bases). Trimming cost V 5 bases and J 3 bases, with 11 bases left between them. The CDR3 is 13 residues long. The V gene's germline CDR1 is SGHAT and CDR2 FQDESV (reference sequence). The CDR3 reads CASSPNRDYEQYF. As DNA, the CDR3 is TGTGCCAGCAGCCCGAACAGGGACTACGAGCAGTACTTC.

Turning to this clone: In the same sample, other DNA sequences code for this CDR3. V and J are TRBV7-3 and TRBJ1-1; the match to TRBD1 covers 9 bases. The trim removed 8 bases at V and 1 base at J, leaving 2 bases unmatched. Germline loops: CDR1 SGHTA, CDR2 FQGTGA. The CDR3 extends over 13 amino acids. The CDR3 sequence: CASGQGPNTEAFF. CDR3 sequence (DNA): TGTGCCAGCGGACAGGGGCCGAACACTGAAGCTTTCTTT.

The V and J genes are TRBV6-1 and TRBJ2-4; the match to TRBD1 covers 9 bases. The CDR3 is made up of 14 amino acids. J lost 5 bases, V lost 6 bases, and 5 bases had no gene match. Germline V gene data show CDR1 as MNHNS and CDR2 as SASEGT. The DNA of the CDR3 is TGTGCCAGCAGAAAGAGACAGGGGGAAAACATTCAGTACTTC. It translates to CASRKRQGENIQYF.

The chain has TRBV6-5 and TRBJ2-3; 7 bases align to TRBD2. The J segment lost 4 bases and the V segment lost 1 base, leaving 8 bases of the junction unmatched. CDR1 is MNHEY and CDR2 is SVGAGI in the germline V gene. The CDR3 contains 16 residues. CDR3 nucleotides: TGTGCCAGCAGTTACTGGGCGGGAGAGGGCTCAGATACGCAGTATTTT. It yields the protein CASSYWAGEGSDTQYF.

The rearrangement uses TRBV7-2 and TRBJ1-4; 11 positions match TRBD1. The CDR3 has 15 amino acids. CDR1 is SGHTA and CDR2 is FQGNSA in the germline V gene. V gave up 3 bases and J gave up 8 bases; unmatched junction bases: 5. Here the CDR3 DNA reads TGTGCCAGCAGCTTTGGGGACAGGGGGTTAGAAAAACTGTTTTTT. Translating it yields CASSFGDRGLEKLFF. The variable domain in full, completed from reference TRBV7-2 and TRBJ1-4, reads GAGVSQSPSNKVTEKGKDVELRCDPISGHTALYWYRQSLGQGLEFLIYFQGNSAPDKSGLPSDRFSAERTGGSVSTLTIQRTQQEDSAVYLCASSFGDRGLEKLFFGSGTQLSVL.

This clone was picked up a small number of times. This chain links TRBV28 with TRBJ1-5, with D perhaps matching TRBD1 (5 bases). The CDR3 has 14 residues. Germline V gene data show CDR1 as MDHEN and CDR2 as SYDVKM. The V gene lost 3 bases and the J gene lost 3 bases, with 9 bases spanning the gap. The CDR3 protein is CASSFYRLNQPQHF. The CDR3 region has the DNA TGTGCCAGCAGTTTTTACAGGCTCAATCAGCCCCAGCATTTT.

V is TRBV7-9 and J is TRBJ2-1, with D perhaps assigned TRBD1 or TRBD2 (5 bases each). This CDR3 is built from 16 residues. The germline CDR1 and CDR2 sequences are SEHNR and FQNEAQ (reference sequence). V lost 0 bases and J 9 bases, leaving 18 bases between the germline ends. DNA of the CDR3: TGTGCCAGCAGCTTAGCAAACCTCGGGGCCGCGGTTGAGCAGTTCTTC. Protein: CASSLANLGAAVEQFF. Filled out from reference TRBV7-9 and TRBJ2-1, the complete variable domain reads DTGVSQNPRHKITKRGQNVTFRCDPISEHNRLYWYRQTLGQGPEFLTYFQNEAQLEKSRLLSDRFSAERPKGSFSTLEIQRTEQGDSAMYLCASSLANLGAAVEQFFGPGTRLTVL.

This clone was detected once. The chain uses TRBV28 and TRBJ2-7; TRBD2 is a possible D gene (6 bases). Trimming removed 2 bases at V and 3 bases at J, with 20 bases between. In germline, CDR1 is MDHEN, CDR2 SYDVKM. CDR3 size: 17 residues. CDR3 coding DNA: TGTGCCAGCAGTTTAGGTTACCGGGGCGGGGCCCTCTACGAGCAGTACTTC. This gives the protein CASSLGYRGGALYEQYF.

The chain is built from TRBV4-1 and TRBJ1-5; 7 bases map to TRBD1. The CDR3 is 14 amino acids. The V segment lost 4 bases and the J segment 7 bases; nucleotides outside the gene matches: 7. The germline V gene encodes CDR1 MGHRA and CDR2 YSYEKL. This chain's CDR3 is CASSPQGGWQPQHF. DNA for the CDR3: TGCGCCAGCAGCCCCCAGGGGGGCTGGCAGCCCCAGCATTTT.

The DNA of the CDR3 is TGTGCCAGCAGCCCGGGACTAGCGGGAGTACGCAATGAGCAGTTCTTC. It yields the protein CASSPGLAGVRNEQFF. J is TRBJ2-1 and V is TRBV7-9; 14 bases line up with TRBD2. Germline V CDR1 and CDR2: SEHNR, FQNEAQ (reference sequence). With 5 bases clipped from V and 6 bases from J, the junction kept 6 bases outside the gene matches. The CDR3 extends over 16 amino acids.

The chain uses TRBV7-9 and TRBJ1-5, with no clear D. From germline, CDR1 is SEHNR and CDR2 FQNEAQ (reference sequence). V lost 3 bases, J lost 4 bases, and 7 bases lay in between. The CDR3 consists of 13 residues. CDR3 DNA sequence: TGTGCCAGCAGCTTTGCGGAAAATCAGCCCCAGCATTTT. Translation: CASSFAENQPQHF.

The V call is TRBV5-1, the J call TRBJ1-1; tentatively, D is TRBD1 (6 bases). Trimming stripped 2 bases from V and 1 base from J, with 12 bases between. This CDR3 is built from 15 residues. Germline V gives CDR1 SGHRS, CDR2 YFSETQ. In DNA, the CDR3 is TGCGCCAGCAGCTTCTCTCTCAGGGGGAACACTGAAGCTTTCTTT. Its translation is CASSFSLRGNTEAFF.

The chain carries TRBV4-2 and TRBJ2-1, with TRBD2 matching over 13 bases. There are 16 residues in the CDR3. In germline, CDR1 is LGHNA, CDR2 YNFKEQ. With V trimmed by 0 bases and J by 5 bases, 1 base remained unmatched. In DNA, the CDR3 is TGTGCCAGCAGCCAAGAGGGACTAGCGGGAAACAATGAGCAGTTCTTC. Its protein product is CASSQEGLAGNNEQFF.